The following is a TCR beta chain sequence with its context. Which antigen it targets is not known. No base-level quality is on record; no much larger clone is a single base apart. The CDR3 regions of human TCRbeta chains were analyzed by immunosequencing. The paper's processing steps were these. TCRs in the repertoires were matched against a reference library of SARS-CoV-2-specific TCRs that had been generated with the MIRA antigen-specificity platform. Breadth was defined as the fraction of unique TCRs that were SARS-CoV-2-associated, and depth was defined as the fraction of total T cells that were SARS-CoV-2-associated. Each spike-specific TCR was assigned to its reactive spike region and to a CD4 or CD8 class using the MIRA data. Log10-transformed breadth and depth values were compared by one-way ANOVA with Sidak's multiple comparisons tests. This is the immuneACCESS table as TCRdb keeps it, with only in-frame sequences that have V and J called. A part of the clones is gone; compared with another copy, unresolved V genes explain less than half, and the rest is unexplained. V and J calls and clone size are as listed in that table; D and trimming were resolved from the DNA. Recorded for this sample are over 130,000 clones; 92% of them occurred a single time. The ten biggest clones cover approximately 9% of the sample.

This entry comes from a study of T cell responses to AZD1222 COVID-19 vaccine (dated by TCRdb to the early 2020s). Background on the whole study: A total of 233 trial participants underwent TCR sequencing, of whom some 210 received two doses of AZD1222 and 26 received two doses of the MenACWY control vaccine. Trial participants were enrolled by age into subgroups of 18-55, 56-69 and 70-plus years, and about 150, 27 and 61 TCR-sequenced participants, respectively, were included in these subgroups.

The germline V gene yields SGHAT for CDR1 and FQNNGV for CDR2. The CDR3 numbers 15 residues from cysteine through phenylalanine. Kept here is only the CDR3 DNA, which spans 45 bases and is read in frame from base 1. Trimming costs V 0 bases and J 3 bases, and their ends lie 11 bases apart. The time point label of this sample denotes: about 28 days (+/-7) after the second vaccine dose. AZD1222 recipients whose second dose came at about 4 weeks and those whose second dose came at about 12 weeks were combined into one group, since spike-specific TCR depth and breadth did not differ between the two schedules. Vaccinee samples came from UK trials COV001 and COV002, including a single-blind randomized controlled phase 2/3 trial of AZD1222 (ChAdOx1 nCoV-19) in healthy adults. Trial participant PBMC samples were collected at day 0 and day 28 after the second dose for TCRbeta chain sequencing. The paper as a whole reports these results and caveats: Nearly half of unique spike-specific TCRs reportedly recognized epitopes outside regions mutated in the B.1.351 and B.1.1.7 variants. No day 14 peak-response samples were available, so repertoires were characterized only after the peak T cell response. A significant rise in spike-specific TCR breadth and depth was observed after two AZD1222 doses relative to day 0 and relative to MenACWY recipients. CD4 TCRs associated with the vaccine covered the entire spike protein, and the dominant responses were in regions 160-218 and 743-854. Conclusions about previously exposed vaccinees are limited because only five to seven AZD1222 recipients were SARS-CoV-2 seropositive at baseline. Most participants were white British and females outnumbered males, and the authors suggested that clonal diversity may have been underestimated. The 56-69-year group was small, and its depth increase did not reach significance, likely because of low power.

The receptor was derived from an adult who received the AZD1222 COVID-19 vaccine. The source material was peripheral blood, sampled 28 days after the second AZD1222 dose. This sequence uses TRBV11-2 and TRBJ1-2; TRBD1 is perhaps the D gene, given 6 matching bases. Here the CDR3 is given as CASSLDRRGDYGYTF. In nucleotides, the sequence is TGTGCCAGCAGCTTAGACCGCAGGGGTGACTATGGCTACACCTTC.